This T cell receptor beta chain emerged from a study of cytomegalovirus exposure and HLA in healthy donors. Study findings and constraints: High sensitivity and specificity were reportedly achieved when the classifier diagnosed cytomegalovirus status. CMV serostatus was the sole immune exposure information available.

The CDR3 is 16 amino acids. CDR1 is MGHDK, CDR2 SYGVNS, per germline. With 6 bases removed from V and 2 bases from J, the gap between germline ends came to 14 bases. PCR used 60 Vbeta primers and 13 Jbeta primers. Measured with immunoSEQ multiplex PCR; TCRdb has only the in-frame clones, and not every one. Of over 150,000 clones listed, over 80% are singletons. On this clone: Its antigen is still unknown.

The specimen was PBMCs. This chain links TRBV25-1 with TRBJ2-6; D may be TRBD1 (5 bases). The TCR was taken from a boy under 10 years old in good health and CMV-seronegative. The CDR3 protein is CASSRGWGAGANVLTF. The CDR3, as DNA: TGTGCCAGCAGCCGAGGATGGGGCGCTGGGGCCAACGTCCTGACTTTC.